Listed below are T cell receptor beta chains from one sample, sequenced in a study of OX40 agonist ivuxolimab in advanced cancers. Repertoires were generated with immunoSEQ multiplex PCR, while TCRdb's copy carries only in-frame clones and drops some. The sample lists 65,000 to 90,000 clones; 70% to 90% were seen once. The specimen was CD4+ or CD8+ T cells sorted from blood, collected in a trial of the OX40 agonist ivuxolimab. These receptors were collected from an adult with an advanced solid tumor such as melanoma, head and neck, liver or kidney cancer. Each CDR3 is given with its conserved first and last residue. The order of the fields is D gene, clone size, J gene, V gene, CDR3 protein, CDR3 DNA. A D gene is named only where the DNA matches it firmly. Clone size is shown for a subset of rows, as once, few, many or a class of expanded clone.

>NA|NA|TRBJ1-5|TRBV19
CASTWSNQPQHF
TGTGCCAGTACGTGGAGCAATCAGCCCCAGCATTTT
>TRBD2|NA|TRBJ2-7|TRBV4-1
CASSHPPREGGKQYF
TGCGCCAGCAGCCACCCACCGCGGGAGGGCGGTAAGCAGTACTTC
>NA|NA|TRBJ1-1|TRBV5-6
CASSPRGTGNTEAFF
TGTGCCAGCAGCCCGCGGGGGACTGGGAACACTGAAGCTTTCTTT
>TRBD2|NA|TRBJ2-3|TRBV12-5
CASGSGLAGARTDTQYF
TGTGCTAGTGGATCGGGACTAGCGGGAGCGCGGACAGATACGCAGTATTTT
>NA|NA|TRBJ2-1|TRBV7-8
CASSLEGSIGSYNEQFF
TGTGCCAGCAGCTTAGAGGGCAGCATCGGCTCCTACAATGAGCAGTTCTTC
>NA|NA|TRBJ2-3|TRBV11-2
CASSARYSGAHTDTQYF
TGTGCCAGCAGCGCCAGATATAGCGGTGCTCACACAGATACGCAGTATTTT
>NA|few|TRBJ1-1|TRBV6-4
CASSDTDRNTEAFF
TGTGCCAGCAGTGACACCGACAGAAACACTGAAGCTTTCTTT
>TRBD2|NA|TRBJ2-3|TRBV7-2
CASSLTYGLAGVDTQYF
TGTGCCAGCAGCTTAACCTACGGACTAGCGGGGGTGGATACGCAGTATTTT
>NA|NA|TRBJ2-7|TRBV30
CAWSVVSSYEQYF
TGTGCCTGGAGTGTTGTCAGTAGCTACGAGCAGTACTTC
>TRBD1|NA|TRBJ1-1|TRBV7-2
CASIKDRGWNTEAFF
TGTGCCAGCATCAAGGACAGGGGGTGGAACACTGAAGCTTTCTTT
>NA|NA|TRBJ2-7|TRBV5-8
CASSSVPRVQGYEQYF
TGTGCCAGCAGCTCGGTCCCCCGGGTACAGGGCTACGAGCAGTACTTC
>TRBD1|NA|TRBJ2-6|TRBV7-2
CASQQGSSGANVLTF
TGTGCCAGCCAACAGGGGAGCTCTGGGGCCAACGTCCTGACTTTC
>NA|NA|TRBJ2-7|TRBV6-1
CASSAVDWEQYF
TGTGCCAGCAGTGCTGTGGACTGGGAGCAGTACTTC
>TRBD2|NA|TRBJ2-7|TRBV19
CASSTAGTRISYEQYF
TGTGCCAGTAGTACCGCCGGGACTAGGATCTCCTACGAGCAGTACTTC
>NA|NA|TRBJ2-1|TRBV15
CATSRDIQRGQFF
TGTGCCACCAGCAGAGATATCCAGCGCGGGCAGTTCTTC
>TRBD2|few|TRBJ2-7|TRBV4-3
CASSQTGAGAYEQYF
TGCGCCAGCAGCCAGACCGGGGCGGGGGCCTACGAGCAGTACTTC
>NA|few|TRBJ2-3|TRBV9
CASSGGDTQYF
TGTGCCAGCAGCGGTGGGGATACGCAGTATTTT
>TRBD1|once|TRBJ2-2|TRBV4-1
CASSQTQGLATGELFF
TGCGCCAGCAGCCAAACACAGGGGCTCGCGACCGGGGAGCTGTTTTTT
>NA|NA|TRBJ1-1|TRBV27
CASSQRVVTEAFF
TGTGCCAGCAGCCAACGGGTTGTCACTGAAGCTTTCTTT
>NA|NA|TRBJ2-3|TRBV5-1
CASSFETGGTDTQYF
TGCGCCAGCAGCTTCGAGACAGGAGGAACAGATACGCAGTATTTT
>NA|NA|TRBJ1-1|TRBV19
CASRRAMNTEAFF
TGTGCCAGTAGGCGGGCAATGAACACTGAAGCTTTCTTT
>NA|NA|TRBJ1-5|TRBV2
CASSVSGPGQPQHF
TGTGCCAGCAGTGTAAGCGGCCCGGGGCAGCCCCAGCATTTT